This is a list of T cell receptor beta chains from one sample in a study of cytomegalovirus exposure and HLA in healthy donors. The table came from immunoSEQ multiplex PCR; TCRdb's copy has only in-frame clones and leaves some out. The sample has a few hundred thousand clones, around 90% seen once. Sequenced sample: PBMCs. The receptor source for this set is a woman aged 18 to 35 in good health and CMV-seronegative. CDR3s include the opening cysteine and the closing phenylalanine or tryptophan.

>TRBJ2-5|TRBV5-1
CASSYRLAGEETQYF
>TRBJ2-5|TRBV5-4
CASSEAGRAQYF
>TRBJ2-2|TRBV27
CASSPPGLAGALNTGELFF
>TRBJ1-5|TRBV28
CASSLPSPGQGGNQPQHF
>TRBJ1-6|TRBV28
CASSWGTGDNSPLHF
>TRBJ1-4|TRBV19
CASRPGTYREKLFF
>TRBJ1-5|TRBV5-6
CASSLMGGLENQPQHF
>TRBJ1-2|TRBV29-1
CSVERQGYGYTF
>TRBJ1-2|TRBV6-4
CASSPQGGYGYTF
>TRBJ2-2|TRBV21-1
CASRGPYTGELFF
>TRBJ2-5|TRBV5-6
CASSLAAGRETQYF
>TRBJ1-6|TRBV20-1
CSARDREPLHF
>TRBJ1-1|TRBV6-6
CASREDGNTEAFF
>TRBJ2-7|TRBV7-9
CASSLAHGGFYEQYF
>TRBJ1-5|TRBV6-5
CASTYTGGGQPQHF
>TRBJ2-3|TRBV30
CAGGRGEYTDTQYF
>TRBJ2-1|TRBV4-3
CASSQDLVQGVYNEQFF
>TRBJ2-2|TRBV9
CASSRTGDNTGELFF
>TRBJ2-5|TRBV7-9
CASSRNRGFETQYF
>TRBJ1-6|TRBV6-6
CATMNPSSYNSPLHF
>TRBJ1-1|TRBV27
CASTTGGTEAFF
>TRBJ1-1|TRBV27
CASSLDRVGTEAFF
>TRBJ2-1|TRBV4-1
CASSLDPGGDNEQFF
>TRBJ2-3|TRBV19
CASMGQLAFQYF
>TRBJ1-5|TRBV28
CASSSPGANPSLQPQHF
>TRBJ1-1|TRBV6-5
CASSYSTEGTEAFF
>TRBJ1-6|TRBV27
CASSFGSSYNSPLHF
>TRBJ1-5|TRBV5-6
CASSLGQSNQPQHF
>TRBJ2-2|TRBV4-3
CASSRNSGGVDNTGELFF
>TRBJ1-6|TRBV13
CASSVRRTGSSYNSPLHF
>TRBJ2-3|TRBV4-1
CASSQVTAAYTDTQYF
>TRBJ2-2|TRBV4-1
CASSRTSGGVYTGELFF
>TRBJ2-3|TRBV4-1
CASSDVAGGHGDTQYF